This TCR beta chain came from a study of OX40 agonist ivuxolimab in advanced cancers. In the study overall: Patient treatment consisted of intravenous ivuxolimab administration every 2 weeks at 0.01 to 10 mg/kg. Study results and limitations: Some nonresponders likewise displayed low normalized T-cell clonal expansion. Specificity for antigen went undetermined in the expanded peripheral T cells.

It was autoimmune disease history or systemic immunosuppression that excluded patients. Here immunoSEQ multiplex PCR was the method, and the copy in TCRdb shows in-frame clones only, minus some. Of tens of thousands of clones listed, about 83% were seen once; the top ten hold under 30%. Germline V gene lookup returns CDR1 MNHEY and CDR2 SVGAGI. V was cut by 3 bases and J by 4 bases, with 16 bases left in between. The CDR3 is made up of 16 amino acids. For this clone: Its matching antigen is unknown.

This material consisted of CD4+ or CD8+ T cells sorted from blood, taken in a trial of the OX40 agonist ivuxolimab. The clonotype was recovered from an adult with an advanced solid tumor such as melanoma, head and neck, liver or kidney cancer. The J gene is TRBJ2-1, the V gene TRBV6-5, with D perhaps matching TRBD1 (5 bases). The CDR3 here is CASSYFQGSGYNEQFF. CDR3 in DNA: TGTGCCAGCAGTTATTTTCAGGGATCTGGGTACAATGAGCAGTTCTTC.